These T cell receptor beta chains were read from a single sample in a study of OX40 agonist ivuxolimab in advanced cancers. Profiling relied on immunoSEQ multiplex PCR, and the TCRdb table lists in-frame clones only, not all of them. The table includes around 80,000 clones, roughly 80% detected once. Sequencing was performed on CD4+ or CD8+ T cells sorted from blood, taken in a trial of the OX40 agonist ivuxolimab. These receptors were obtained from an adult with an advanced solid tumor such as melanoma, head and neck, liver or kidney cancer. The CDR3 runs from the conserved cysteine through the conserved F or W. Fields, in order: D gene, clone size, V gene, J gene, CDR3 DNA, CDR3 protein. The D gene is left open where the match is weak. Only some rows state a clone size, as once, few, many or a class for expanded clones.

NA,NA,TRBV16,TRBJ1-3,TGTGCCAGCAGCCTGACAAAAGGAACAGTCTCTGGAAACACCATATATTTT,CASSLTKGTVSGNTIYF
NA,NA,TRBV9,TRBJ2-7,TGTGCCAGCAGCCCAGGGGGGCTGATTGGGGAGCAGTACTTC,CASSPGGLIGEQYF
TRBD2,NA,TRBV2,TRBJ2-1,TGTGCCAGCAGTGAACCCCAGGGACTAGCGGGGGGTCCCTACAATGAGCAGTTCTTC,CASSEPQGLAGGPYNEQFF
TRBD1,few,TRBV27,TRBJ1-2,TGTGCCAGCAGTCTTACCCCACAGGGGAGATGGGATGGCTACACCTTC,CASSLTPQGRWDGYTF
TRBD2,NA,TRBV28,TRBJ2-7,TGTGCCAGCAGTTTATGGACTAGCGGGAGCCACGAGCAGTACTTC,CASSLWTSGSHEQYF
TRBD1,NA,TRBV6-5,TRBJ1-1,TGTGCCAGCCGGCCGGACAGGACATCAGTTAAGGAAGCTTTCTTT,CASRPDRTSVKEAFF
TRBD1,few,TRBV9,TRBJ2-7,TGTGCCAGCAGCGGACAGGGAGCGTACGAGCAGTACTTC,CASSGQGAYEQYF
TRBD2,NA,TRBV9,TRBJ2-1,TGTGCCAGCAGCGTCGCGGGAGTAAGGGATGAGCAGTTCTTC,CASSVAGVRDEQFF
NA,NA,TRBV9,TRBJ1-3,TGTGCCAGCAGCCCCGTATTTGGGGTTGGCGGAAACACCATATATTTT,CASSPVFGVGGNTIYF
NA,NA,TRBV5-4,TRBJ1-2,TGTGCCAGCAGCTTGGGGCGGGAGGGATACTATGGCTACACCTTC,CASSLGREGYYGYTF
TRBD1,NA,TRBV9,TRBJ1-1,TGTGCCAGCAGCCGCGACAGGGGGGGTGACACTGAAGCTTTCTTT,CASSRDRGGDTEAFF
TRBD2,NA,TRBV10-1,TRBJ2-2,TGCGCCAGCAGTGAGTCTACTAGCGGGGGGAACACCGGGGAGCTGTTTTTT,CASSESTSGGNTGELFF
NA,NA,TRBV28,TRBJ2-3,TGTGCCAGCAGCCAGGGATTTACGCAGTATTTT,CASSQGFTQYF
NA,NA,TRBV19,TRBJ2-3,TGTGCCAGTAGTATCGTTTCTAGCGCAGATACGCAGTATTTT,CASSIVSSADTQYF
NA,NA,TRBV6-5,TRBJ1-1,TGTGCCAGCAGTTACTCGGGAGGGCAGAATACTGAAGCTTTCTTT,CASSYSGGQNTEAFF
NA,once,TRBV6-5,TRBJ2-5,TGTGCCAGCAGTCTGGGACCTTCACAAGAGACCCAGTACTTC,CASSLGPSQETQYF
NA,NA,TRBV27,TRBJ1-2,TGTGCCAGCAGTCTCCGACCGCGTGGCTACACCTTC,CASSLRPRGYTF
NA,NA,TRBV11-2,TRBJ1-6,TGTGCCAGCAGCTTAGGTTTCAGAAGATCAAATTCACCCCTCCACTTT,CASSLGFRRSNSPLHF
NA,NA,TRBV5-4,TRBJ2-2,TGTGCCACCATACAGGCACCGAACACCGGGGAGCTGTTTTTT,CATIQAPNTGELFF
TRBD2,few,TRBV28,TRBJ2-2,TGTGCCAGCAGTTTAACTAGCGGACTCACCGGGGAGCTGTTTTTT,CASSLTSGLTGELFF
NA,NA,TRBV5-1,TRBJ1-3,TGCGCCAGCAGCTCAACCCAGGGCTCTGGAAACACCATATATTTT,CASSSTQGSGNTIYF
NA,NA,TRBV7-9,TRBJ2-7,TGTGCCAGCAGCTTAAAAGACCGCGCCTACGAGCAGTACTTC,CASSLKDRAYEQYF
TRBD2,NA,TRBV5-1,TRBJ2-1,TGCGCCAGCAGCTCCTCTAGCTTTACTAGCGGGCCATACTCCTACAATGAGCAGTTCTTC,CASSSSSFTSGPYSYNEQFF
TRBD1,NA,TRBV7-9,TRBJ2-7,TGTGCCAGCAGCTTAGTGAGGCAGGGGGTATACGAGCAGTACTTC,CASSLVRQGVYEQYF
NA,NA,TRBV28,TRBJ1-5,TGTGCCACCCTCACAGATCCTAGCAATCAGCCCCAGCATTTT,CATLTDPSNQPQHF
NA,NA,TRBV2,TRBJ2-2,TGTGCCAGCAGTGAAGCGCTTCGGGGGTCCGGGGAGCTGTTTTTT,CASSEALRGSGELFF
NA,few,TRBV9,TRBJ1-2,TGTGCCAGCAGCGTAGAGGCGGATGGGATTGGAGGCTACACCTTC,CASSVEADGIGGYTF
NA,NA,TRBV15,TRBJ1-5,TGTGCCACCAGCAGAGACAAGGGCTACAATCAGCCCCAGCATTTT,CATSRDKGYNQPQHF
NA,NA,TRBV19,TRBJ2-1,TGTGCCAGTAGTCCGAAAACGCCCGGATGGGGTCAATATGAGCAGTTCTTC,CASSPKTPGWGQYEQFF
TRBD1,NA,TRBV12-5,TRBJ1-1,TGTGCTAGTGGTTTGGCACAGGGGGCGGTTCAGACTGAAGCTTTCTTT,CASGLAQGAVQTEAFF